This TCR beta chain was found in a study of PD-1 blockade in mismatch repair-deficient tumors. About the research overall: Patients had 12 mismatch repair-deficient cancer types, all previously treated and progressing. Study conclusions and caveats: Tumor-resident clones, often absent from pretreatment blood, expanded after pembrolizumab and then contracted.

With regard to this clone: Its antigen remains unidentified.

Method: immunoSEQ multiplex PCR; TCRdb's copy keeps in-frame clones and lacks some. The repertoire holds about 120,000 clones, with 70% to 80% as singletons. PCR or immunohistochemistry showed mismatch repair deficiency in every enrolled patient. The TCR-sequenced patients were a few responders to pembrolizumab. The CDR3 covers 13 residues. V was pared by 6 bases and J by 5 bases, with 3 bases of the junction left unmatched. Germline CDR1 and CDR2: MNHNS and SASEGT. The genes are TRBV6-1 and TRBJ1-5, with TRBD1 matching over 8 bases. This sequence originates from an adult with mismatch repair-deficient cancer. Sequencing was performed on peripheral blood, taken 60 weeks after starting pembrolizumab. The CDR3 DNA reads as TGTGCCAGCAGAGAGACAGGGGATCAGCCCCAGCATTTT. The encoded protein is CASRETGDQPQHF.